Here is one TCR beta chain with its context. Trimming stripped 8 bases from V and 1 base from J, with 17 bases between. The CDR3 is 15 amino acids. Germline CDR1 and CDR2: LNHDA and SQIVND (reference sequence). This record comes from a study of blood T cell repertoires in COVID-19. Study summary: The cDNA or gDNA used as material had been derived from T cells, B-cell-depleted T cells, or PBMCs.

Original data processing: Amplification of reference gene primers was used by the study to estimate nucleated cell counts. TCRdb's copy holds only in-frame clones and misses some; the assay was immunoSEQ multiplex PCR. V and J calls and clone size are given by that table; D and trimming were obtained from the DNA. The data show 200,000 to 250,000 clones, around 80% seen once. The sequencing sample was made of peripheral blood. This TCR derives from a young man with active or convalescent COVID-19. This sequence joins TRBV19 and TRBJ1-1; D uncertain. CDR3 DNA sequence: TGTGCCAGTGCTGACTTGCCGGACTCGAACACTGAAGCTTTCTTT. Protein product: CASADLPDSNTEAFF.